Shown below are 24 T cell receptor beta chains from a single sample sequenced in a study of beta chain features in type 1 diabetes. Expressed TCRB transcripts were sequenced after all isolated RNA was converted to cDNA. Only in-frame clones appear in the TCRdb table, and some are missing; sequencing was by immunoSEQ multiplex PCR. The table lists about 620,000 clones, 15% to 18% of them singletons. The sample comprised naive CD4+ T cells from blood. Source of these receptors: a man between 18 and 29 years old in good health.

This clone occurred a few times. V gene TRBV7-9 combines with J gene TRBJ1-4; 8 bases line up with TRBD1. Germline V CDR1 and CDR2: SEHNR, FQNEAQ (reference sequence). The V and J ends lost 3 bases and 8 bases, in that order; junction bases with no gene match: 5. CDR3 size: 14 residues. Here the CDR3 reads CASSLTGEREKLFF. The CDR3 region has the DNA TGTGCCAGCAGCTTGACAGGGGAGAGGGAAAAACTGTTTTTT.

This clone was detected only a few times. This sequence joins TRBV7-9 and TRBJ2-7; D unresolved. The ends were cut back, 10 bases at V and 3 bases at J, with 16 bases in the middle. The CDR3 is made up of 13 amino acids. Germline V gene data show CDR1 as SEHNR and CDR2 as FQNEAQ (reference sequence). The CDR3 loop is CATDRGSGYEQYF. CDR3 nucleotides: TGTGCCACCGATCGCGGTTCCGGCTACGAGCAGTACTTC.

The CDR3 here is CASSLGVTGKNTEAFF. The CDR3 DNA is TGTGCCAGCAGCTTAGGGGTGACAGGGAAGAACACTGAAGCTTTCTTT. This chain connects TRBV7-9 to TRBJ1-1; the match to TRBD1 covers 7 bases. The CDR3 sequence is 16 residues long. Looked up from germline, CDR1 is SEHNR and CDR2 is FQNEAQ (reference sequence). V lost 1 base to trimming and J lost 1 base; unmatched junction nucleotides: 6. The variable domain in full, with the rest retrieved from reference TRBV7-9 and TRBJ1-1, is DTGVSQNPRHKITKRGQNVTFRCDPISEHNRLYWYRQTLGQGPEFLTYFQNEAQLEKSRLLSDRFSAERPKGSFSTLEIQRTEQGDSAMYLCASSLGVTGKNTEAFFGQGTRLTVV.

This CDR3 reads CASSEGTAGAGYTF. For the CDR3, the DNA is TGTGCCAGCAGTGAGGGGACAGCGGGTGCTGGCTACACCTTC. The V call is TRBV6-1, the J call TRBJ1-2; the match to TRBD1 covers 7 bases. Germline V gene sequence: CDR1 MNHNS, CDR2 SASEGT. The CDR3 is made up of 14 amino acids. J gave up 7 bases and V 3 bases, and 8 bases lay outside the gene matches.

The sample holds a few counts of this clone. This chain connects TRBV7-2 to TRBJ2-7; TRBD1 or TRBD2 may be the D gene (5 bases each). V was cut by 6 bases and J by 2 bases, with 17 bases left in between. Per germline, CDR1 SGHTA and CDR2 FQGNSA. CDR3 length equals 15 residues. This CDR3 reads CASSITGTPPYEQYF. The DNA of the CDR3 is TGTGCCAGCAGTATAACCGGGACGCCACCCTACGAGCAGTACTTC.

The J gene is TRBJ1-1, the V gene TRBV10-3; D is perhaps TRBD1 (5 bases). The CDR3 is 14 residues long. Germline CDR1 and CDR2: ENHRY and SYGVKD. V lost 6 bases to trimming and J lost 1 base, with 12 bases between them. The CDR3 coding sequence is TGTGCCATCAGCATACAGGAGCAGAACACTGAAGCTTTCTTT. Encoded protein: CAISIQEQNTEAFF.

The chain has TRBV5-4 and TRBJ2-5; a possible D gene is TRBD2 (6 bases). V lost 0 bases to trimming and J lost 2 bases, with 14 bases between them. Per germline, CDR1 SGHNT and CDR2 YYREEE (reference sequence). The CDR3 has 16 amino acids. This CDR3 is CASSLGASAGQETQYF. The DNA of the CDR3 is TGTGCCAGCAGCTTGGGGGCTAGCGCGGGGCAAGAGACCCAGTACTTC.

The V and J genes are TRBV7-2 and TRBJ2-1; the D gene could be TRBD1 or TRBD2 (5 bases each). Looked up from germline, CDR1 is SGHTA and CDR2 is FQGNSA. The CDR3 totals 15 residues. V lost 3 bases and J 2 bases, leaving 11 bases between the germline ends. CDR3 in amino acids: CASSLWGSTYNEQFF. Written as DNA, the CDR3 is TGTGCCAGCAGCTTGTGGGGGAGCACCTACAATGAGCAGTTCTTC.

This sequence joins TRBV18 and TRBJ2-5; TRBD1 matches at 9 bases. CDR1 and CDR2 (germline): KGHSH, LQKENI. V lost 9 bases, J lost 6 bases, and 8 bases stayed unmatched. The CDR3 is made up of 13 amino acids. CDR3 loop: CASAGTGSQTQYF. CDR3 coding DNA: TGTGCCAGTGCCGGGACAGGGTCGCAGACCCAGTACTTC.

Here the CDR3 DNA reads TGTGCCAGCAGTGAAGTTTGGGTCATGTTTTTT. It translates to CASSEVWVMFF. The chain carries TRBV6-1 and TRBJ1-4; no clear D. Germline assignment: CDR1 MNHNS and CDR2 SASEGT. The CDR3 is 11 residues long. V gave up 1 base and J gave up 15 bases, with 9 bases separating them.

This clone was observed a few times. The V and J genes are TRBV27 and TRBJ2-5, with TRBD2 as a possible D gene (5 bases). V was shortened by 10 bases and J by 6 bases, with 21 bases between the two germline ends. Germline values: CDR1 MNHEY, CDR2 SMNVEV (reference sequence). The CDR3 contains 14 residues. The CDR3 DNA reads TGTGCCACCGCGTTTAGGGCGGAGGTAAAGACCCAGTACTTC. Encoded protein: CATAFRAEVKTQYF.

This clone was seen only a few times. V usage is TRBV27 and J usage is TRBJ2-1, with 9 bases lining up with TRBD1. J was trimmed by 5 bases and V by 5 bases; bases with no gene match: 7. CDR3 length: 15 amino acids. Germline CDR1 reads MNHEY; CDR2 reads SMNVEV (reference sequence). The CDR3 loop reads CASSHRDRVHNEQFF. The CDR3, as DNA: TGTGCCAGCAGTCACCGGGACAGGGTCCACAATGAGCAGTTCTTC.

The sample holds one count of this clone. The chain has TRBV7-2 and TRBJ1-1, with 8 bases identical to TRBD1. Germline trimming cut 5 bases from V and 0 bases from J; bases unmatched to any gene: 8. The CDR3 is 16 residues long. CDR1 and CDR2 from the germline V gene are SGHTA and FQGNSA. This CDR3 is CASSPRTGLMNTEAFF. The CDR3 DNA sequence: TGTGCCAGCAGCCCTCGGACAGGGTTGATGAACACTGAAGCTTTCTTT.

This clone appeared a few times. The chain uses TRBV28 and TRBJ2-5; TRBD1 agrees at 8 bases. The CDR3 runs to 12 residues. V lost 10 bases, J lost 6 bases, and 7 bases stayed unmatched. Germline CDR1 and CDR2: MDHEN and SYDVKM. CDR3 in amino acids: CATVGTGKTQYF. The CDR3 DNA reads as TGTGCCACCGTCGGGACAGGCAAGACCCAGTACTTC.

As to this clone: Other DNA sequences in this specimen translate into the identical CDR3. The chain carries TRBV18 and TRBJ1-1; tentatively, D is TRBD1 (5 bases). There are 15 residues in the CDR3. Germline V gives CDR1 KGHSH, CDR2 LQKENI. The germline V and J ends were trimmed by 3 bases and 1 base, with 12 bases remaining between them. In DNA, the CDR3 is TGTGCCAGCTCACCCAAGGGGCAGGGGAACACTGAAGCTTTCTTT. Its protein product is CASSPKGQGNTEAFF.

A single count supports this clone. V and J are TRBV28 and TRBJ1-2, with D possibly matching TRBD1 (6 bases). Germline CDR1 MDHEN, CDR2 SYDVKM. This CDR3 is built from 17 residues. The germline V and J ends were trimmed by 5 bases and 3 bases, with 22 bases remaining between them. The CDR3 region is CASSGISQQGVDYGYTF. The CDR3 nucleotides are TGTGCCAGCAGTGGGATATCTCAACAGGGTGTAGACTATGGCTACACCTTC.

This clone was seen a handful of times. This chain links TRBV5-4 with TRBJ2-2; TRBD1 matches 8 bases. The germline gives CDR1 SGHNT, CDR2 YYREEE (reference sequence). The CDR3 is 14 amino acids. J gave up 6 bases and V 4 bases, and 5 bases lay outside the gene matches. This CDR3 reads CASSLGTGPGELFF. The CDR3 coding sequence is TGTGCCAGCAGCCTAGGGACAGGCCCCGGGGAGCTGTTTTTT.

The chain joins TRBV11-2 to TRBJ1-5; a weak D match, TRBD1 (5 bases). This CDR3 is built from 12 residues. Germline CDR1 and CDR2: SGHAT and FQNNGV. V was shortened by 6 bases and J by 4 bases, with 7 bases between the two germline ends. CDR3 coding DNA: TGTGCCAGCAGAGGGGTGAATCAGCCCCAGCATTTT. It encodes CASRGVNQPQHF.

The rearrangement uses TRBV4-3 and TRBJ1-2, with TRBD1 matching 9 bases. CDR1 is LGHNA and CDR2 is YSLEER in the germline V gene. After removal of 0 bases from V and 8 bases from J, the junction contained 10 bases not matched to a gene. This CDR3 has 16 amino acids. CDR3 residues: CASSQDRGTGKRGYTF. The CDR3 nucleotides read TGCGCCAGCAGCCAAGACCGCGGGACAGGGAAGCGCGGCTACACCTTC.

The chain combines TRBV5-6 with TRBJ1-1, with D unclear. Per germline, CDR1 SGHDT and CDR2 YYEEEE. This CDR3 has 11 residues. V was shortened by 4 bases and J by 7 bases, with 8 bases between the two germline ends. CDR3 sequence (DNA): TGTGCCAGCAGCCGCCGGGGTGAAGCTTTCTTT. Protein product: CASSRRGEAFF.

This clone was counted a few times. Within the sample, other DNA sequences also encode this same CDR3. The DNA of the CDR3 is TGTGCCAGCAGTAGGCAGGGGGCTGGAACTGAAGCTTTCTTT. Residues: CASSRQGAGTEAFF. The chain employs TRBV2 and TRBJ1-1; the match to TRBD1 covers 8 bases. The junction had 7 bases not matched to a gene; V was cut back by 5 bases and J by 5 bases. Germline V gene lookup returns CDR1 SNHLY and CDR2 FYNNEI. This CDR3 contains 14 residues.

The V call is TRBV7-2, the J call TRBJ2-7, with a possible D match to TRBD2 (6 bases). Germline V gene data show CDR1 as SGHTA and CDR2 as FQGNSA. This CDR3 spans 14 amino acids. The V gene lost 2 bases and the J gene lost 5 bases, with 13 bases spanning the gap. The CDR3 is CASSLTARGNEQYF. Here the CDR3 DNA reads TGTGCCAGCAGCTTAACGGCCCGGGGGAACGAGCAGTACTTC. The whole variable domain, filled in from reference TRBV7-2 and TRBJ2-7, reads GAGVSQSPSNKVTEKGKDVELRCDPISGHTALYWYRQSLGQGLEFLIYFQGNSAPDKSGLPSDRFSAERTGGSVSTLTIQRTQQEDSAVYLCASSLTARGNEQYFGPGTRLTVT.

This clone was seen a few times. This chain connects TRBV29-1 to TRBJ2-7, with TRBD2 matching over 7 bases. With 6 bases clipped from V and 6 bases from J, the junction kept 11 bases outside the gene matches. The germline CDR1 and CDR2 sequences are SQVTM and ANQGSEA. The CDR3 runs 13 residues. The CDR3 nucleotides are TGCAGCGTCCAATTTGGGGGGGGAGGCGAGCAGTACTTC. It yields the protein CSVQFGGGGEQYF.

The chain couples TRBV28 to TRBJ2-3; TRBD2 is a possible D gene (5 bases). This CDR3 has 15 amino acids. Trimming cost V 5 bases and J 5 bases, with 17 bases left between them. Germline CDR1 and CDR2: MDHEN and SYDVKM. The CDR3 DNA reads as TGTGCCAGCAGTATCCCGAGAGGGATGGGAGATACGCAGTATTTT. It encodes CASSIPRGMGDTQYF.